This T cell receptor beta chain was identified in a study of OX40 agonist ivuxolimab in advanced cancers. For the study at large: Ivuxolimab, an agonist antibody against OX40 (CD134), was given to patients. Melanoma, hepatocellular carcinoma, head and neck or renal cell cancer occurred in dose-escalation patients.

Overall study findings and caveats: Among the lowest levels of clonal expansion were found in partial responders at 0.1-3.0 mg/kg. It was also the case that some nonresponders had low normalized T-cell clonal expansion.

Profiling relied on immunoSEQ multiplex PCR, and the TCRdb table lists in-frame clones only, not all of them. Here the sample spans under 85,000 clones, about 81% being singletons. Concerning this clone: The target antigen is unknown.

Germline trimming cut 3 bases from V and 2 bases from J; bases unmatched to any gene: 7. CDR3 length equals 16 residues. The germline V gene has CDR1 LGHNA and CDR2 YNFKEQ. This chain links TRBV4-2 with TRBJ2-3, with TRBD1 matching over 8 bases. This receptor was identified in an adult with an advanced solid tumor such as melanoma, head and neck, liver or kidney cancer. The specimen comprised CD4+ or CD8+ T cells sorted from blood, sampled in a trial of the OX40 agonist ivuxolimab. In nucleotides, the CDR3 is TGTGCCAGCAGCCAGGACGGACAGGGTCTCACAGATACGCAGTATTTT. Protein product: CASSQDGQGLTDTQYF.